This TCR beta chain was obtained from a study of blood T cell repertoires in COVID-19. Study context: The origin of the acute and convalescent COVID-19 samples was the United States, Italy and Spain. T cells, B-cell-depleted T cells, or PBMCs provided the cDNA or gDNA that served as material.

The J segment lost 3 bases and the V segment lost 6 bases, leaving 10 bases of the junction unmatched. The CDR3 contains 15 residues. Germline assignment: CDR1 MNHEY and CDR2 SVGAGI. As handled by the study authors: Estimated nucleated cell counts came from reference gene primer amplification. This table comes from immunoSEQ multiplex PCR, and its TCRdb copy is limited to in-frame clones, with some not included. That table supplies the V and J calls and clone size; D and trimming were determined from the DNA. The profile shows 200,000 to 250,000 clones, approximately 80% of them singletons. The sample was peripheral blood. The chain has TRBV6-5 and TRBJ2-5, with 7 positions matching TRBD1. This TCR came from a human donor in a cohort sampled during active COVID-19. The CDR3 loop reads CASSEVPDREETQYF. CDR3 in DNA: TGTGCCAGCAGCGAGGTCCCCGACAGGGAAGAGACCCAGTACTTC.